Below, 2 T cell receptor beta chains from the same sample are listed, as sequenced in a study of TIL therapy for anti-PD-1-resistant metastatic lung cancer. Sample time point: pre-treatment sample, taken before nivolumab and TIL therapy. The tumor samples were excised metastases, mostly pleural nodules or supraclavicular lymph nodes. The libraries were made with immunoSEQ v3. Clones were sequenced by immunoSEQ multiplex PCR, and TCRdb holds only the in-frame ones, with some missing. Among under 7,500 clones, about 65% were seen once, and the ten largest hold around 8%. The sample was tumor tissue, taken at baseline. The receptors here all came from a person between 25 and 80 years old with non-small cell lung cancer.

The V call is TRBV6-4, the J call TRBJ2-3; D gene ambiguous. The CDR3 runs 13 residues. The V gene lost 3 bases and the J gene lost 1 base, with 5 bases spanning the gap. Germline-derived CDR1 and CDR2 are MRHNA and SNTAGT. CDR3 sequence reads: CASSDGGTDTQYF. CDR3 sequence (DNA): TGTGCCAGCAGTGATGGCGGCACAGATACGCAGTATTTT.

This clone was seen a few times. The CDR3 region has the DNA TGCGCCAGCAGTGAGGGACAGGGCAGGAACGAGCAGTACTTC. It is translated as CASSEGQGRNEQYF. This chain joins TRBV10-1 and TRBJ2-7; TRBD1 matches at 8 bases. The CDR3 contains 14 residues. J was trimmed by 5 bases and V by 2 bases; bases with no gene match: 5. Germline V gives CDR1 WNHNN, CDR2 SYGVQD (reference sequence).